This is a list of T cell receptor beta chains from one sample in a study of breast tumors, draining lymph nodes, adjacent tissues. MiXCR, run by TCRdb on the multiplex PCR reads, gives a single entry per CDR3 protein. The sample consists of about 20,000 distinct CDR3 sequences, over 40% of them appearing once. Input material: breast tumor tissue. Receptor source: a female donor with breast cancer. Some clones in this sample may be carry-over from other donors' samples. Both conserved end residues are part of each CDR3. The D gene is left open where the match is weak. A row's size may be missing; if present it is once, few, many or a size class.

clone_size j_call d_call v_call cdr3_nt cdr3_aa
. TRBJ1-5 . TRBV6-1 TGTGCCAGCAGTGAACAGGTTCTAAGCAATCAGCCCCAGCATTTT CASSEQVLSNQPQHF
. TRBJ2-7 . TRBV5-1 TGCGCCAGCAGCTCGGACGTAAAGCAGTACTTC CASSSDVKQYF
few TRBJ2-7 . TRBV20-1 TGCAGTGCCACCGGGACACAGAATTACGAGCAGTACTTC CSATGTQNYEQYF
many TRBJ2-7 . TRBV4-2 TGTGCCAGCAGCCAAGATTCGGGTCAGGACGAGCAGTACTTC CASSQDSGQDEQYF
once TRBJ2-1 . TRBV7-9 TGTGCCAGCAGCTTAGGTTCGGCAGGGGAGCAGTTCTTC CASSLGSAGEQFF
many TRBJ2-7 TRBD2 TRBV5-6 TGTGCCAGCAGCTTGGTCCCAGCAGCGGGGACCTCCTACGAGCAGTACTTC CASSLVPAAGTSYEQYF
many TRBJ2-3 TRBD2 TRBV5-1 TGCGCCAGCAGGCTAGCGGGAGGAACAGATACGCAGTATTTT CASRLAGGTDTQYF
. TRBJ2-7 . TRBV5-5 . CASSFYICSVGDRAYEQYF
. TRBJ2-7 TRBD1 TRBV10-2 TGCGCCAGCAGTGAATCCGGGACAGTCTCCTACGAGCAGTACTTC CASSESGTVSYEQYF
medium-sized TRBJ2-3 . TRBV7-3 TGTGCCAGCAGCGACGGGGGAGCGACCACAGATACGCAGTATTTT CASSDGGATTDTQYF
many TRBJ2-7 TRBD2 TRBV5-1 TGCGCCAGCAGCCAGGAGGTACTAGCGGAGGGCTACGAGCAGTACTTC CASSQEVLAEGYEQYF
. TRBJ1-6 . TRBV5-1 TGCGCCAGCAGCTGGGGGGGCGAGAACTCACCCCTCCACTTT CASSWGGENSPLHF
few TRBJ1-6 . TRBV7-3 TGTGCCAGCAGCTTAGGGGGTCTGGGTTCACCCCTCCACTTT CASSLGGLGSPLHF
. TRBJ2-5 TRBD2 TRBV25-1 TGTGCCAGCAGTGAACCGACTAGCGGGAGGTGGGAGACCCAGTACTTC CASSEPTSGRWETQYF
few TRBJ1-2 . TRBV5-4 TGTGCCAGCGCCCCGGGAACAGGGTCGTTTTATGGCTACACCTTC CASAPGTGSFYGYTF
. TRBJ1-3 . TRBV30 TGTGCCTGGAGCATCGGAAACACCATATATTTT CAWSIGNTIYF
. TRBJ2-2 TRBD1 TRBV5-1 TGCGCCAGCAGCGGGTGGGACAGCTACACCGGGGAGCTGTTTTTT CASSGWDSYTGELFF
many TRBJ2-7 TRBD2 TRBV10-2 TGCGCCAGTAAACAGGATTTATCCGGGACTAGCGGCCCCTACGAGCAGTACTTC CASKQDLSGTSGPYEQYF
many TRBJ2-1 . TRBV6-6 TGTGCCAGCAGTTATCGGAGAGACCACCACAATGAGCAGTTCTTC CASSYRRDHHNEQFF
many TRBJ2-3 . TRBV12-3/TRBV12-4 TGTGCCAGCAGAGTAGCGGAGGGCACAGATACGCAGTATTTT CASRVAEGTDTQYF
. TRBJ2-3 . TRBV20-1 . CSASGSPYSYEQYFGPDSTDTQYF
many TRBJ2-7 . TRBV6-1 TGTGCCAGCAGTGAAAAATGGTCCTCCTACGAGCAGTACTTC CASSEKWSSYEQYF
. TRBJ1-3 . TRBV12-5 TGTGCTAGTGTCAGGGGAGGCTCTGGAGACGCCATATATTTT CASVRGGSGDAIYF
many TRBJ2-1 . TRBV13 TGTGCCAGCAGCTTATCCGGGGCCAATGAGCAGTTCTTC CASSLSGANEQFF
. TRBJ2-7 . TRBV3-1 TGCGCCAGCAGCCAAAGGGACATTGGATACGAGCAGTACTTC CASSQRDIGYEQYF
. TRBJ2-2 TRBD1 TRBV25-1 TGTGCCAGACAGACAGGGCAACCGGGGAGCTTTTTTTTT CARQTGQPGSFFF
. TRBJ1-5 . TRBV19 TGTGCCAGTAGTACCAGGGCGAGTGAGCCCCAGCATTTT CASSTRASEPQHF
many TRBJ2-2 . TRBV12-3/TRBV12-4 TGTGCCAGCAGTTTCCTAACCGGGGAGCTGTTTTTT CASSFLTGELFF
many TRBJ2-1 TRBD2 TRBV19 TGTGCCAGTAGTCGACTAGCGGTCTCCTACAATGAGCAGTTCTTC CASSRLAVSYNEQFF
few TRBJ1-1 TRBD1 TRBV7-6 TGTGCCAGCAGCCCCCGGACAGGGGTAAACACTGAAGCTTTCTTT CASSPRTGVNTEAFF
. TRBJ2-7 . TRBV7-9 TGTGCCAGCAGCATAAGACAGAACTACGAGCAGTACTTC CASSIRQNYEQYF
. TRBJ2-5 . TRBV18 TGTGCCGGCTCACCACCGGCGGGGGAGACCCAGTACTTC CAGSPPAGETQYF
. TRBJ2-7 . TRBV20-1 TGCAGTGCAAACTTCCGGGACTCCACCTCCGAGCAGTACTTC CSANFRDSTSEQYF
many TRBJ2-7 . TRBV11-2 TGTGCCAGCAATCAGATTACAGCCTACGAGCAGTACTTC CASNQITAYEQYF
many TRBJ2-1 . TRBV29-1 TGCAGCGTCGATACGGGAATGAGCTCCTACAATGAGCAGTTCTTC CSVDTGMSSYNEQFF
. TRBJ2-3 . TRBV9 TGTGCCAGCAGCGTAGACAGCGGGCAGCAGTATTTT CASSVDSGQQYF
. TRBJ1-5 . TRBV6-2/TRBV6-3 TGTGCCAGCAGTCCGACAGGCGGGTATCAGCCCCAGCATTTT CASSPTGGYQPQHF
many TRBJ2-7 TRBD1 TRBV27 TGTGCCAGCAGTCCCCAACACCCCGGACAGGCGACCTACGAGCAGTACTTC CASSPQHPGQATYEQYF
. TRBJ1-6 . TRBV14 TGTGCCAGCAGCCAAGTTTCAACTTCACCCCTCCACTTT CASSQVSTSPLHF
few TRBJ2-3 . TRBV19 TGTGCCAGTAGTATCCTGCAAGCAGATACGCAGTATTTT CASSILQADTQYF
many TRBJ2-1 TRBD2 TRBV20-1 TGCAGTGCAAGGACTAGCTCGGGTGTCGGCTCCTACAATGAGCAGTTCTTC CSARTSSGVGSYNEQFF
medium-sized TRBJ2-7 . TRBV7-2 TGTGCCAGCAGCTTTCATGGTAGCGGAGGCTACGAGCAGTACTTC CASSFHGSGGYEQYF
. TRBJ1-1 . TRBV3-1 TGTGCCAGCAGCCCCAGACAGCCCGCTGGGGACACTGAAGCTTTCTTT CASSPRQPAGDTEAFF
many TRBJ2-3 . TRBV7-2 TGTGCCAGCAGCCGGCAAGATACGCAGTATTTT CASSRQDTQYF
. TRBJ2-1 TRBD2 TRBV5-4 TGTGCCAGCAGCGAACCGGGACTAGCGGAGGGGGACAATGAGCAGTTCTTC CASSEPGLAEGDNEQFF
. TRBJ1-3 . TRBV29-1 TGCAGCGTTGAAGTTGGGGGAGGAAACACCATATATTTT CSVEVGGGNTIYF
. TRBJ2-2 . TRBV7-2 TGTGCCAGCAGCTTACAGGGAGCTGGGGAGCTGTTTTTT CASSLQGAGELFF
. TRBJ2-1 . TRBV15 TGTGCCACCAGCAGAGACGATGGGGGGCTAGTAGGCTCCAATGAGCAGTTCTTC CATSRDDGGLVGSNEQFF
once TRBJ2-3 . TRBV7-8 TGTGCCAGCAGCTCCCCTAGCGAAGATACGCAGTATTTT CASSSPSEDTQYF
. TRBJ2-3 TRBD2 TRBV9 TGTGCCAGCAGCGTAGGCGGGAGCAATACAGATACGCAGTATTTT CASSVGGSNTDTQYF
many TRBJ1-4 . TRBV12-3/TRBV12-4 TGTGCCAGCAGTTTAATTCTGGGGGTTAATGAAAAACTGTTTTTT CASSLILGVNEKLFF
. TRBJ2-2 . TRBV5-6 TGTGCCAGCAGCCCGGGACGGACCGCCGGGGAGCTGTTTTTT CASSPGRTAGELFF
few TRBJ1-2 . TRBV25-1 TGTGCCAGCAGTTCAGGTAGCTATGGCTACACCTTC CASSSGSYGYTF
. TRBJ2-3 . TRBV7-8 TGTGCCAGCAGCTCAAGGACAGATACGCAGTATTTT CASSSRTDTQYF
many TRBJ2-2 . TRBV24-1 TGTGCCACCAGTGACCGGGGCAGTCCTACCGGGGAGCTGTTTTTT CATSDRGSPTGELFF
many TRBJ2-5 . TRBV7-6 TGTGCCAGCAGCCCCGTTAGGCAAGAGACCCAGTACTTC CASSPVRQETQYF
many TRBJ2-7 . TRBV6-6 TGTGCCAGCAGTTATACAGCTTCCTACTCCTACGAGCAGTACTTC CASSYTASYSYEQYF
. TRBJ2-7 TRBD1 TRBV29-1 TGCAGCGTTAGGAGTGGCACAGGGGGTCGCTACGAGCAGTACTTC CSVRSGTGGRYEQYF
many TRBJ1-5 . TRBV18 TGTGCCAGCTCACCACGGGGGGGACCGGATAGCAATCAGCCCCAGCATTTT CASSPRGGPDSNQPQHF